This T cell receptor (beta chain) was retrieved from a study of blood T cell repertoires in COVID-19. Overall study context: Specimens from acute and convalescent COVID-19 originated in the United States, Italy and Spain. From T cells, B-cell-depleted T cells, or PBMCs came the material, which was cDNA or gDNA.

This CDR3 has 15 residues. From germline, CDR1 is SGHAT and CDR2 FQNNGV. Trimming stripped 1 base from V and 4 bases from J, with 13 bases between. The data were produced by immunoSEQ multiplex PCR, yet TCRdb's version contains in-frame clones alone and is incomplete. The data hold roughly 150,000 clones, with 80% to 85% observed a single time. The clonotype comes from a man aged 70-80 years with active or convalescent COVID-19. This chain links TRBV11-2 with TRBJ2-5; tentatively, D is TRBD2 (5 bases). The sequencing sample was made of peripheral blood. CDR3 sequence reads: CASSLGGGSGETQYF. The CDR3 DNA sequence: TGTGCCAGCAGCTTAGGTGGCGGGTCCGGAGAGACCCAGTACTTC.